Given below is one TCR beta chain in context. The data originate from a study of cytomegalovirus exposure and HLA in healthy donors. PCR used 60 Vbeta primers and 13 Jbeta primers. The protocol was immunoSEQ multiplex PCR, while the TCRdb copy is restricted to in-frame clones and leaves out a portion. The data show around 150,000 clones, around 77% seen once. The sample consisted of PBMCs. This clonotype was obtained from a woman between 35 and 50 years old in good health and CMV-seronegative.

The CDR3: CASSVNREETQYF. In nucleotides, the CDR3 is TGTGCCAGCAGTGTGAACAGGGAAGAGACCCAGTACTTC. The rearrangement uses TRBV2 and TRBJ2-5, with D perhaps TRBD1 (6 bases). V gave up 4 bases and J gave up 3 bases, with 9 bases separating them. Germline loops: CDR1 SNHLY, CDR2 FYNNEI. The CDR3 spans 13 residues.